The T cell receptor (beta chain) under discussion was sequenced for a study of human T cells and chemical hapten exposure (dated by TCRdb to about 2021). Notes on the research overall: For sensitization, 2% DPC in acetone was applied to a 2 cm by 2 cm area of upper inner arm skin. Patients additionally received weekly therapeutic DPC doses to the scalp throughout the approximately 24-week study period. Patch tests used Finn chambers with 0.01% DPC on the upper back, scored after 6 days by International Contact Dermatitis Research Group standards. Most of the patients in the cohort were female, and the cohort covered alopecia areata with under or over 50% scalp involvement, alopecia totalis and alopecia universalis. Libraries were pooled for sequencing, and variation in per-sample TCR yields was attributed mainly to small differences in library volumes within the pool. The study tracked peripheral blood TCR repertoire changes in vivo during primary and secondary sensitization to the hapten diphenylcyclopropenone (DPC) in alopecia patients. Blood samples were taken from patients before sensitization (week 0) and at 2, 6 and about 24 weeks after DPC sensitization. For TCR sequencing, blood came from 25 to 35 alopecia patients at anywhere from one to four time points (pre-sensitization, 2, 6 and 24 weeks).

Reading the label with the study, this specimen's time point is: patch test 1, 2 weeks after DPC sensitization. The treatment or condition tag for this specimen amounts to: therapeutic diphenylcyclopropenone sensitization with weekly scalp DPC. At every patch-test visit, the blood draw took place before the patch test was put on. Patients were eligible if aged 18 to 70, diagnosed with alopecia and judged suitable for DPC therapy, and pregnant patients were excluded. Total RNA was isolated from unfractionated whole blood collected in Tempus Blood RNA tubes. The CDR3 runs 14 amino acids, cysteine and phenylalanine included. Only the CDR3 region is kept as DNA, spanning 42 bases read in frame from base 1. CDR1 LGHNA and CDR2 YNFKEQ were looked up in the germline V gene. V loses 0 bases, J loses 6 bases, and the germline ends lie 9 bases apart. General study outcomes and caveats: Repeated subsampling changed both the strength of the expansion versus patch-test correlation and the threshold at which that correlation became significant. DPC sensitization did not change how many TCRs were above 1 in 1000 frequency, and no evidence was found of alterations in global repertoire structure. Compared with pre-sensitization or healthy control sets, expanded TCRs formed significantly more large CDR3 similarity clusters, which is consistent with antigen-driven responses. Because all patients had alopecia, a presumed autoimmune disease, the immune response of the patients might differ from that of healthy individuals. Patch test score correlated positively with the number of PT1 expanded TCRs, reaching significance at thresholds 8, 16 and 32 but not at 4.

In regard to this clonotype: The specificity of this receptor is unknown. Base qualities are not provided; no much larger clone lies one nucleotide away.

Library creation used RACE. Sequencing relied on a NextSeq 500. During library preparation, unique molecular identifiers were attached to individual cDNA molecules so that TCRs could be counted in a quantitative, reproducible way. From each blood RNA sample, both TCR alpha and TCR beta chains were sequenced. Concerning the study's data processing: The median number of TCRs per sample was some 100,000, ranging from roughly 20,000 to 690,600. V, J and CDR3 annotation of the TCR reads was performed with the Decombinator software suite. Every sample was subsampled to the same number of TCRs (28,000) for the PS versus PT1 abundance plots. TCRs were defined as expanded if absent before sensitization and observed at least eight times at the 2-week time point. TCRdb redid the processing of the public reads, applying fastp at Q25 and MiXCR, and retained in-frame beta chains. Each CDR3 protein appears once, grouped with its most common genes and DNA. TCRdb, not the original authors, processed these V and J calls. The sample table holds 380,000 or so distinct CDR3 sequences, of which more than 4.5% were seen once. The top ten clones comprise over 2% of the sample.

This chain is built from TRBV4-2 and TRBJ2-4, with no D gene named confidently. The clonotype originates from a woman aged 45-65 years with alopecia areata. Some clones in this sample may be carry-over from other donors' samples. Sequences were derived from whole blood, sampled in connection with sensitization to the hapten diphenylcyclopropenone (DPC). In nucleotide form, the sequence is TGTGCCAGCAGCCAAGATTGGCGGAGAAACATTCAGTACTTC. This encodes CASSQDWRRNIQYF.